These 25 T cell receptor beta chains were sequenced from one sample in a study of blood T cell repertoires in COVID-19. Profiled with immunoSEQ multiplex PCR; TCRdb holds only in-frame clones, not every one. The profile shows about 270,000 clones, 70% to 90% of them singletons. The specimen sequenced was PBMCs or T cells enriched from blood (not recorded which). Receptors originate from a woman under 40 with acute COVID-19.

In its sample, this clone was seen once. V usage is TRBV3-1 (or the pseudogene TRBV3-2) and J usage is TRBJ1-1; 7 bases agree with TRBD1. The CDR3 sequence is 17 residues long. Germline V lookup: CDR1 LGHDT, CDR2 YNNKEL (reference sequence). V dropped 0 bases and J dropped 0; count of bases not matched to a gene: 7. The CDR3 protein is CASSQDGDRAMNTEAFF. CDR3 in DNA: TGTGCCAGCAGCCAAGATGGGGACAGAGCCATGAACACTGAAGCTTTCTTT.

This clone was picked up a small number of times. The gene calls are TRBV7-9 and TRBJ2-7, with 12 bases fitting TRBD1. The germline CDR1 and CDR2 sequences are SEHNR and FQNEAQ (reference sequence). This CDR3 contains 16 residues. Trimming at V came to 3 bases and at J to 4 bases, leaving 7 bases not matched to a gene. CDR3 DNA sequence: TGTGCCAGCAGCTTGACCCGGGACAGGGGGCGGTACGAGCAGTACTTC. This sequence encodes CASSLTRDRGRYEQYF.

The chain combines TRBV5-1 with TRBJ1-2, with 11 bases fitting TRBD1. Germline CDR1 and CDR2: SGHRS and YFSETQ. The CDR3 totals 15 residues. V lost 4 bases to trimming and J lost 6 bases; unmatched junction nucleotides: 8. CDR3 region: CASSRGQGGTNGYTF. In DNA, the CDR3 is TGCGCCAGCAGCCGGGGACAGGGGGGCACTAATGGCTACACCTTC.

The chain couples TRBV15 to TRBJ1-2; D perhaps matches TRBD1 (5 bases). Germline V lookup: CDR1 LNHNV, CDR2 YYDKDF (reference sequence). V dropped 0 bases and J dropped 6 bases, with 8 bases sitting between them. This CDR3 has 13 amino acids. For the CDR3, the DNA is TGTGCCACCAGCAGAGAGGGGGGAGATGGCTACACCTTC. It is translated as CATSREGGDGYTF. The full variable domain, with the rest looked up from reference TRBV15 and TRBJ1-2, is DAMVIQNPRYQVTQFGKPVTLSCSQTLNHNVMYWYQQKSSQAPKLLFHYYDKDFNNEADTPDNFQSRRPNTSFCFLDIRSPGLGDTAMYLCATSREGGDGYTFGSGTRLTVV.

The chain combines TRBV28 with TRBJ2-7, with a possible D match to TRBD2 (7 bases). Trimming removed 2 bases at V and 0 bases at J, with 17 bases between. Looked up from germline, CDR1 is MDHEN and CDR2 is SYDVKM. CDR3 length: 17 amino acids. This CDR3 reads CASSLIRGAKSSYEQYF. The CDR3 bases are TGTGCCAGCAGTTTAATACGGGGGGCCAAGAGCTCCTACGAGCAGTACTTC.

The chain combines TRBV19 with TRBJ2-1, with TRBD2 identical over 10 bases. Germline V gene sequence: CDR1 LNHDA, CDR2 SQIVND (reference sequence). This CDR3 contains 16 residues. Trimming removed 7 bases from V and 2 bases from J; junction bases left unmatched: 8. In DNA, the CDR3 is TGTGCCAGTACCTCATCTAGCGGGAGCCCCTACAATGAGCAGTTCTTC. Its translation is CASTSSSGSPYNEQFF. Combining the CDR3 with reference TRBV19 and TRBJ2-1 gives the whole variable domain DGGITQSPKYLFRKEGQNVTLSCEQNLNHDAMYWYRQDPGQGLRLIYYSQIVNDFQKGDIAEGYSVSREKKESFPLTVTSAQKNPTAFYLCASTSSSGSPYNEQFFGPGTRLTVL.

The rearrangement uses TRBV5-8 and TRBJ2-7; 8 bases match TRBD2. Trimming cost V 4 bases and J 2 bases; bases outside gene matches: 8. Germline V gives CDR1 SGHTS, CDR2 YDEGEE. The CDR3 has 15 residues. The CDR3 nucleotides read TGTGCCAGCAGCCCCGGACTAGCCCTTCCCTACGAGCAGTACTTC. Its protein product is CASSPGLALPYEQYF.

The rearrangement uses TRBV10-2 and TRBJ2-7; the match to TRBD1 covers 7 bases. CDR1 WSHSY and CDR2 SAAADI come from the germline V gene. The CDR3 contains 16 residues. With V trimmed by 3 bases and J by 3 bases, 11 bases remained unmatched. CDR3 amino acids: CASSDPPGQRVYEQYF. CDR3 sequence (DNA): TGCGCCAGCAGTGATCCCCCGGGACAGAGAGTCTACGAGCAGTACTTC.

The V call is TRBV4-2, the J call TRBJ2-2; 7 nucleotides line up with TRBD2. V shed 4 bases, J shed 4 bases, and the junction held 12 bases outside the gene matches. CDR1 LGHNA and CDR2 YNFKEQ come from the germline V gene. The CDR3 runs to 17 residues. DNA of the CDR3: TGTGCCAGCAGCCTAAAACACCGGGAGGAGAGCACCGGGGAGCTGTTTTTT. This gives the protein CASSLKHREESTGELFF.

This chain connects TRBV27 to TRBJ1-6; TRBD1 might be the D (5 bases). The CDR3 runs to 17 residues. Germline V lookup: CDR1 MNHEY, CDR2 SMNVEV (reference sequence). V was trimmed by 5 bases and J by 5 bases, leaving 19 bases between them. Here the CDR3 reads CASSNHRSWSDNSPLHF. CDR3 DNA sequence: TGTGCCAGCAGTAATCACAGGTCCTGGAGTGATAATTCACCCCTCCACTTT.

This chain uses TRBV18 with TRBJ1-4; D call uncertain. V was clipped by 4 bases and J by 7 bases, with 7 bases between them. The CDR3 is made up of 12 amino acids. Germline V lookup: CDR1 KGHSH, CDR2 LQKENI. This CDR3 is CASSQTGEKLFF. The CDR3 DNA is TGTGCCAGCTCACAAACCGGTGAAAAACTGTTTTTT.

This clone appeared once. V and J are TRBV5-1 and TRBJ1-1, with 9 bases lining up with TRBD1. The CDR3 spans 16 residues. Germline-derived CDR1 and CDR2 are SGHRS and YFSETQ. V was pared by 2 bases and J by 1 base, with 6 bases of the junction left unmatched. The CDR3 region is CASSFWTGEGNTEAFF. CDR3 DNA sequence: TGCGCCAGCAGCTTTTGGACAGGGGAGGGGAACACTGAAGCTTTCTTT.

In this sample, this clone turned up once. This rearrangement joins TRBV28 to TRBJ2-3; no firm D call. Germline V lookup: CDR1 MDHEN, CDR2 SYDVKM. V was trimmed by 1 base and J by 0 bases, leaving 8 bases between them. This CDR3 comprises 15 residues. For the CDR3, the DNA is TGTGCCAGCAGTTTATACTTAACTAGCACAGATACGCAGTATTTT. It encodes CASSLYLTSTDTQYF.

Notes on this clone: The sample holds other DNA sequences that translate to the same CDR3. This chain connects TRBV18 to TRBJ1-4, with 7 bases lining up with TRBD1. V was clipped by 3 bases and J by 5 bases; unmatched bases: 3. The CDR3 totals 14 residues. Germline CDR1 and CDR2: KGHSH and LQKENI. The CDR3 DNA is TGTGCCAGCTCACCCGGGACAGCGAATGAAAAACTGTTTTTT. The encoded protein is CASSPGTANEKLFF. Filled out from reference TRBV18 and TRBJ1-4, the complete variable domain reads NAGVMQNPRHLVRRRGQEARLRCSPMKGHSHVYWYRQLPEEGLKFMVYLQKENIIDESGMPKERFSAEFPKEGPSILRIQQVVRGDSAAYFCASSPGTANEKLFFGSGTQLSVL.

Remarks on this clone: This sample includes further DNA sequences coding for the same CDR3. V gene TRBV11-3 combines with J gene TRBJ2-2, with 8 bases identical to TRBD1. J was trimmed by 5 bases and V by 3 bases; bases with no gene match: 2. Per germline, CDR1 SGHNT and CDR2 YENEEA. The CDR3 has 14 residues. CDR3 residues: CASSLDRDTGELFF. In DNA, the CDR3 is TGTGCCAGCAGCTTGGACAGGGATACCGGGGAGCTGTTTTTT.

V usage is TRBV2 and J usage is TRBJ1-5, with TRBD1 identical over 8 bases. Germline-derived CDR1 and CDR2 are SNHLY and FYNNEI. V gave up 7 bases and J gave up 0 bases; unmatched junction bases: 5. CDR3 length: 15 residues. The CDR3 loop reads CASTRTGNSNQPQHF. CDR3 nucleotides: TGTGCCAGCACCCGGACAGGGAATAGCAATCAGCCCCAGCATTTT.

V gene TRBV5-1 combines with J gene TRBJ2-2; 8 positions match TRBD1. Losses at the gene ends were 0 bases for V and 6 bases for J; bases not matched to a gene: 7. Germline CDR1 and CDR2: SGHRS and YFSETQ. The CDR3 spans 16 residues. CDR3 residues: CASSLDKTGVAGELFF. The CDR3 DNA is TGCGCCAGCAGCTTGGACAAGACAGGGGTGGCCGGGGAGCTGTTTTTT.

V is TRBV15 and J is TRBJ1-4; D gene ambiguous. Trimming cost V 3 bases and J 0 bases, with 8 bases left between them. The CDR3 sequence is 15 residues long. Germline loops: CDR1 LNHNV, CDR2 YYDKDF (reference sequence). The CDR3 DNA reads TGTGCCACCAGCAGTTACACCTCAACTAATGAAAAACTGTTTTTT. Amino acids: CATSSYTSTNEKLFF.

This clone appeared a single time. The V call is TRBV27, the J call TRBJ2-7; maybe TRBD1 (6 bases). The length of the CDR3 is 14 residues. CDR1 MNHEY and CDR2 SMNVEV come from the germline V gene (reference sequence). The germline V and J ends were trimmed by 3 bases and 2 bases, with 11 bases remaining between them. CDR3 in amino acids: CASSFGTPTYEQYF. For the CDR3, the DNA is TGTGCCAGCAGTTTCGGGACACCCACCTACGAGCAGTACTTC.

The rearrangement uses TRBV10-3 and TRBJ1-2; tentatively, D is TRBD1 (6 bases). CDR3 length equals 13 residues. Germline values: CDR1 ENHRY, CDR2 SYGVKD. V gave up 11 bases and J gave up 4 bases, with 17 bases separating them. CDR3 protein: CALRQDIGYGYTF. In DNA, the CDR3 is TGTGCCCTCCGACAGGACATCGGCTATGGCTACACCTTC.

The V gene is TRBV6-5, the J gene TRBJ2-6; D gene unclear. Looked up from germline, CDR1 is MNHEY and CDR2 is SVGAGI. The CDR3 is 14 amino acids. Trimming left V 6 bases short and J 3 bases short, with 9 bases between. CDR3 nucleotides: TGTGCCAGCAGCCCCTATCATGGGGCCAACGTCCTGACTTTC. Its translation is CASSPYHGANVLTF.

The rearrangement links TRBV4-1 to TRBJ1-1; no clear D. V gave up 1 base and J gave up 1 base, with 7 bases separating them. Germline loops: CDR1 MGHRA, CDR2 YSYEKL. CDR3 length: 14 residues. CDR3 DNA: TGCGCCAGCAGCCAAGCTTTCAGGAACACTGAAGCTTTCTTT. It is translated as CASSQAFRNTEAFF.

The rearrangement links TRBV10-3 to TRBJ1-6; D not certain. The length of the CDR3 is 14 residues. Trimming cost V 10 bases and J 6 bases, with 16 bases left between them. CDR1 is ENHRY and CDR2 is SYGVKD in the germline V gene. CDR3 loop: CATYQASVNSPLHF. CDR3 in DNA: TGTGCCACATATCAGGCATCGGTTAATTCACCCCTCCACTTT.

V is TRBV30 and J is TRBJ2-7; D perhaps matches TRBD2 (5 bases). Germline CDR1 is GTSNPN and CDR2 is SVGIG (reference sequence). CDR3 length: 14 residues. The V end was cut by 0 bases, the J end by 11 bases, with 20 bases between. The CDR3 here is CAWSVLLPGNNKYF. CDR3 nucleotides: TGTGCCTGGAGTGTACTGCTCCCGGGGAATAATAAGTACTTC.

The chain combines TRBV27 with TRBJ2-1; 7 nucleotides match TRBD2. The CDR3 contains 14 residues. Trimming took 8 bases from V and 1 from J; bases not matched to a gene: 5. Germline-derived CDR1 and CDR2 are MNHEY and SMNVEV (reference sequence). CDR3 bases: TGTGCCAGCGCCGGCGGGAGTTCCTACAATGAGCAGTTCTTC. It codes for CASAGGSSYNEQFF.